Below, 30 T cell receptor beta chains from the same sample are listed, as sequenced in a study of Graves' ophthalmopathy and Graves' hyperthyroidism. Transcripts of RNA were the source for amplifying TCR beta CDR3 regions. HTBI-primed RT-PCR formed the first round, and a multiplex PCR formed the second. MiXCR, applied by TCRdb to the multiplex PCR reads, yields one record per CDR3 protein. The table has 650,000 to 800,000 distinct CDR3 sequences, approximately 39% seen once. The sequenced sample was peripheral blood. These receptors originate from an adult man with Graves' ophthalmopathy.

The chain uses TRBV29-1 and TRBJ1-1; perhaps TRBD1 as D (6 bases). Between the trimmed V and J ends, which lost 7 bases and 4 bases, there was a span of 10 bases. The CDR3 is made up of 11 amino acids. Germline V gives CDR1 SQVTM, CDR2 ANQGSEA. The DNA for the CDR3 is TGCAGCGAAACAGGGCCCACTGAAGCTTTCTTT. This gives the protein CSETGPTEAFF.

This clonotype has just a few counts. The rearrangement joins TRBV5-5 to TRBJ1-2; 9 nucleotides agree with TRBD1. V shed 3 bases, J shed 7 bases, and the junction held 10 bases outside the gene matches. The CDR3 totals 15 residues. From germline, CDR1 is SGHKS and CDR2 YYEKEE (reference sequence). The CDR3 coding sequence is TGTGCCAGCAGCTCCCGGGACAGGGAGGTGGGTGGCTACACCTTC. This translates into CASSSRDREVGGYTF. The full variable domain, its missing parts supplied by reference TRBV5-5 and TRBJ1-2, is DAGVTQSPTHLIKTRGQQVTLRCSPISGHKSVSWYQQVLGQGPQFIFQYYEKEERGRGNFPDRFSARQFPNYSSELNVNALLLGDSALYLCASSSRDREVGGYTFGSGTRLTVV.

Concerning this clonotype itself: No DNA is shown, since the ends of the CDR3 on it are uncertain; the CDR3 is the one TCRdb lists. J is TRBJ2-2 and V is TRBV2; whether TRBD1, the table's D call, matches the DNA was not checked. Germline lookup yields CDR1 SNHLY and CDR2 FYNNEI. Counting both end residues, the CDR3 totals 22 amino acids. CDR3 amino acids: CASRPGPGYEQYFGPGTGELFF.

This clonotype was counted at least ten times. The J gene is TRBJ1-2, the V gene TRBV5-8; 8 bases are a match to TRBD1. CDR1 and CDR2 from the germline V gene are SGHTS and YDEGEE. This CDR3 comprises 15 residues. V lost 2 bases to trimming and J lost 3 bases; unmatched junction nucleotides: 6. CDR3 in amino acids: CASSFPGQVDYGYTF. DNA of the CDR3: TGTGCCAGCAGCTTTCCGGGACAGGTTGACTATGGCTACACCTTC.

The chain is built from TRBV29-1 and TRBJ2-3; D not resolved. Germline V gene lookup returns CDR1 SQVTM and CDR2 ANQGSEA. Between the trimmed V and J ends, which lost 4 bases and 2 bases, there was a span of 16 bases. The CDR3 loop spans 15 amino acids. This CDR3 is CSVVRFMGDTDTQYF. In DNA form, the CDR3 reads TGCAGCGTTGTCCGTTTCATGGGCGACACAGATACGCAGTATTTT.

The J gene is TRBJ1-4, the V gene TRBV2; TRBD1 aligns across 11 bases. CDR1 and CDR2 from the germline V gene are SNHLY and FYNNEI. The CDR3 consists of 15 residues. V lost 9 bases, J lost 7 bases, and 10 bases stayed unmatched. The CDR3 sequence: CASNPGTGGLEKLFF. Written as DNA, the CDR3 is TGTGCCAGTAACCCCGGGACAGGGGGGCTTGAAAAACTGTTTTTT.

Ten or more counts support this clonotype. CDR3 in DNA: TGTGCCAGCTGTATTACAGGGGGCGATGGCTACACCTTC. Translation: CASCITGGDGYTF. The V gene is TRBV2, the J gene TRBJ1-2; 9 nucleotides line up with TRBD1. The length of the CDR3 is 13 residues. J gave up 6 bases and V 8 bases, and 7 bases lay outside the gene matches. Germline-derived CDR1 and CDR2 are SNHLY and FYNNEI.

The V gene is TRBV10-3, the J gene TRBJ1-4; TRBD1 matches at 9 bases. This CDR3 comprises 14 residues. Per the germline V gene, CDR1 is ENHRY and CDR2 is SYGVKD. V dropped 2 bases and J dropped 8; count of bases not matched to a gene: 3. The DNA for the CDR3 is TGTGCCATCAGTGAGGACGGGACAGGGGAAAAACTGTTTTTT. It specifies CAISEDGTGEKLFF.

In regard to this clonotype: A read error may be the cause here, since a much bigger clone is one base away. The chain has TRBV10-3 and TRBJ1-1; D ambiguous. Germline-derived CDR1 and CDR2 are ENHRY and SYGVKD. There are 13 residues in the CDR3. The CDR3 DNA is TGTGCCAGCAGTTACCCGGAGAACACTGGAGCTTTCTTT. Translated: CASSYPENTGAFF.

The chain has TRBV15 and TRBJ1-2; D ambiguous. The CDR3 is made up of 14 amino acids. Germline CDR1 reads LNHNV; CDR2 reads YYDKDF (reference sequence). Trimming pared 3 bases from V and 7 bases from J, leaving 15 bases between. The CDR3 DNA follows: TGTGCCACCAGCAGCCAAGCGGCACGGACTGGCTACACCTTC. Encoded protein: CATSSQAARTGYTF. Full variable domain (outside the CDR3, taken from reference TRBV15 and TRBJ1-2): DAMVIQNPRYQVTQFGKPVTLSCSQTLNHNVMYWYQQKSSQAPKLLFHYYDKDFNNEADTPDNFQSRRPNTSFCFLDIRSPGLGDTAMYLCATSSQAARTGYTFGSGTRLTVV.

CDR3 residues: CASSLNAGDTQYF. Written as DNA, the CDR3 is TGTGCCAGCAGCCTTAATGCAGGGGATACGCAGTACTTC. The chain carries TRBV7-3 and TRBJ2-7, with D possibly TRBD1 on 6 matching bases. The V end was cut by 5 bases, the J end by 9 bases, with 17 bases between. This CDR3 has 13 residues. Germline CDR1 reads SGHTA; CDR2 reads FQGTGA.

In its sample, this clonotype was seen a few times. The rearrangement joins TRBV19 to TRBJ2-2; D is perhaps TRBD2 (7 bases). The CDR3 loop spans 16 amino acids. V lost 3 bases to trimming and J lost 8 bases, with 19 bases between them. Germline CDR1 is LNHDA and CDR2 is SQIVND (reference sequence). CDR3 in DNA: TGTGCCAGTAGTATTTTTGTCAGGGGAGGGTCTGGGGAGCTGTTTTTT. Protein product: CASSIFVRGGSGELFF.

The genes are TRBV7-9 and TRBJ2-5; TRBD2 agrees at 10 bases. Germline V CDR1 and CDR2: SEHNR, FQNEAQ (reference sequence). There are 16 residues in the CDR3. V was clipped by 4 bases and J by 3 bases; unmatched bases: 8. Here the CDR3 reads CASSSPLGLAEETQYF. CDR3 DNA sequence: TGTGCCAGCAGCTCACCTTTAGGACTAGCGGAAGAGACCCAGTACTTC.

This clonotype was counted many times. This chain joins TRBV6-5 and TRBJ1-2; the D is unclear. Germline V CDR1 and CDR2: MNHEY, SVGAGI. Trimming took 2 bases from V and 1 from J, leaving 5 bases between them. The CDR3 has 13 amino acids. The CDR3 loop is CASSYAGNYGYTF. For the CDR3, the DNA is TGTGCCAGCAGTTACGCCGGTAACTATGGCTACACCTTC.

This clonotype was seen many times. The chain has TRBV2 and TRBJ2-5; 12 positions agree with TRBD2. CDR1 is SNHLY, CDR2 FYNNEI, per germline. With V trimmed by 6 bases and J by 1 base, 3 bases remained unmatched. The CDR3 is made up of 15 amino acids. Here the CDR3 DNA reads TGTGCCAGCAGAGGACTAGCGGGACCCCAAGAGACCCAGTACTTC. It translates to CASRGLAGPQETQYF.

Details on this clonotype: Possible read error: a much larger clone is one base away. A read error is likely, as this CDR3 ends without the conserved phenylalanine or tryptophan. V gene TRBV7-2 combines with J gene TRBJ2-5; D may correspond to TRBD1 or TRBD2 (5 bases each). Germline-derived CDR1 and CDR2 are SGHTA and FQGNSA. V lost 3 bases, J lost 9 bases, and 11 bases lay in between. The CDR3 covers 12 residues. The CDR3 sequence is CASSLLLGAQYL. In DNA, the CDR3 is TGTGCCAGCAGCTTGCTCCTGGGGGCCCAGTACCTC.

This clonotype came up a few times. V is TRBV7-8 and J is TRBJ2-2, with 8 bases matching TRBD2. The V and J ends lost 2 bases and 2 bases, in that order; junction bases with no gene match: 7. Germline V gives CDR1 SGHVS, CDR2 FQNEAQ. The CDR3 length is 17 residues. CDR3 region: CASSLNSGLANTGELFF. CDR3 coding DNA: TGTGCCAGCAGCTTAAATTCTGGACTAGCTAACACCGGGGAGCTGTTTTTT.

Regarding this clonotype: At one boundary the junction diverges from the germline segment, which might be a read error. The chain joins TRBV7-4 to TRBJ2-2; a possible D gene is TRBD2 (6 bases). CDR1 and CDR2 (germline): SGHVT, SQSDAQ. The CDR3 length is 15 residues. CDR3 amino acids: CASSLRDSNTEELFF. The CDR3 DNA follows: TGTGCCAGCAGCTTACGGGACTCTAACACCGAGGAGCTGTTTTTT.

With regard to this clonotype: A single base separates this from a much larger clone, so it may be a read error. The chain has TRBV11-2 and TRBJ2-7, with a weak D call TRBD2 (6 bases). Germline V gives CDR1 SGHAT, CDR2 FQNNGV. This CDR3 spans 14 amino acids. Deletions cut 7 bases from V and 3 bases from J, with 16 bases between. The CDR3 region is CASTVDYPGYEQYF. The CDR3 DNA reads TGTGCCAGCACCGTGGACTACCCAGGCTACGAGCAGTACTTC.

A remark on this clonotype: The junction shows a germline mismatch at one end, possibly a read error. The genes are TRBV29-1 and TRBJ2-6; D uncertain. From germline, CDR1 is SQVTM and CDR2 ANQGSEA. This CDR3 comprises 11 residues. CDR3 amino acids: CSVNGVNVLTF. CDR3 DNA: TGCAGCGTTAATGGGGTCAACGTCCTGACTTTC.

For this clonotype: In this CDR3 the conserved last residue, phenylalanine or tryptophan, is missing, so a read error is likely. This sequence joins TRBV6-5 and TRBJ2-7, with 7 bases identical to TRBD1. The CDR3 runs 15 residues. CDR1 MNHEY and CDR2 SVGAGI come from the germline V gene. Trimming at V came to 1 base and at J to 4 bases, leaving 7 bases not matched to a gene. The DNA for the CDR3 is TGTGCCAGCAGTTACTTACCGGGACAGTTATACGAGCAGTACTGC. Protein product: CASSYLPGQLYEQYC.

Points on this clonotype: One junction end does not reproduce the germline sequence, and a read error may be involved. The chain has TRBV2 and TRBJ1-1, with a tentative D call TRBD1 (6 bases). The CDR3 runs to 15 residues. CDR1 and CDR2 from the germline V gene are SNHLY and FYNNEI. The CDR3 coding sequence is TGTGCCAGCAGTCCCCAGGGAGAGGGGGTAACTGATGCTTTCTTT. Its protein product is CASSPQGEGVTDAFF.

This clonotype appeared many times. The gene calls are TRBV2 and TRBJ2-5, with D perhaps TRBD1 or TRBD2 (6 bases each). V shed 11 bases and J shed 5 bases, with 12 bases lying between them. The CDR3 length is 11 residues. Germline CDR1 is SNHLY and CDR2 is FYNNEI. CDR3 nucleotide sequence: TGTGCCGAGGGGGGCGGGGAGACCCAGTACTTC. Its translation: CAEGGGETQYF. Full variable domain (missing parts from reference TRBV2 and TRBJ2-5): EPEVTQTPSHQVTQMGQEVILRCVPISNHLYFYWYRQILGQKVEFLVSFYNNEISEKSEIFDDQFSVERPDGSNFTLKIRSTKLEDSAMYFCAEGGGETQYFGPGTRLLVL.

This clonotype has only one observation. The chain employs TRBV7-9 and TRBJ1-2, with a tentative D call TRBD1 (6 bases). Germline lookup yields CDR1 SEHNR and CDR2 FQNEAQ (reference sequence). With 6 bases removed from V and 4 bases from J, the gap between germline ends came to 18 bases. The CDR3 is made up of 15 amino acids. CDR3 in amino acids: CASSPQGTLSYGYTF. For the CDR3, the DNA is TGTGCCAGCAGTCCCCAAGGGACACTCTCCTATGGCTACACCTTC.

The chain carries TRBV10-3 and TRBJ1-6; D is perhaps TRBD1 (5 bases). V lost 4 bases, J lost 14 bases, and 12 bases lay in between. Germline-derived CDR1 and CDR2 are ENHRY and SYGVKD. The CDR3 is 12 amino acids. CDR3 nucleotide sequence: TGTGCCATCAGTGCCGGGGGGAATACCCTCCACTTT. Amino acids: CAISAGGNTLHF.

The V gene is TRBV24-1, the J gene TRBJ1-6; 8 nucleotides match TRBD1. The CDR3 covers 15 residues. Germline V gene sequence: CDR1 KGHDR, CDR2 SFDVKD. Trimming at V came to 3 bases and at J to 7 bases, leaving 4 bases not matched to a gene. DNA of the CDR3: TGTGCCACCAGTGATCAGGACAGGGAAAATTCACCCCTCCACTTT. This translates into CATSDQDRENSPLHF.

In its sample, this clonotype was seen a few times. A much larger clone differs by one base, so this may be a read error. The chain links TRBV25-1 to TRBJ2-7, with TRBD1 matching over 7 bases. The germline V gene has CDR1 MGHDK and CDR2 SYGVNS. This CDR3 is built from 14 residues. V gave up 2 bases and J gave up 5 bases; unmatched junction bases: 6. The CDR3: CASSEGVGGDEQYF. DNA for the CDR3: TGTGCCAGCAGTGAAGGTGTAGGGGGCGACGAGCAGTACTTC.

The sample holds many counts of this clonotype. The CDR3 sequence is CAISASGGQFQPQHF. The CDR3 DNA reads as TGTGCCATCAGTGCGTCCGGGGGACAGTTCCAGCCCCAGCATTTT. The genes are TRBV10-3 and TRBJ1-5; 7 bases are shared with TRBD1. Germline V lookup: CDR1 ENHRY, CDR2 SYGVKD. Trimming cost V 4 bases and J 7 bases; bases outside gene matches: 10. The CDR3 runs 15 residues.

This clonotype was seen a handful of times. The CDR3 coding sequence is TGTGCCAGCAGCCCTGGGACAAGATGGAACACCGGGGAGCTGTTTTTT. Residues: CASSPGTRWNTGELFF. The chain is built from TRBV13 and TRBJ2-2; weak D call: TRBD1 (6 bases). Trimming stripped 5 bases from V and 1 base from J, with 14 bases between. The CDR3 runs to 16 residues. Germline CDR1 PRHDT, CDR2 FYEKMQ (reference sequence).

The V gene is TRBV19, the J gene TRBJ1-6, with D maybe TRBD1 (6 bases). Germline V gene lookup returns CDR1 LNHDA and CDR2 SQIVND (reference sequence). The germline V and J ends were trimmed by 7 bases and 7 bases, with 11 bases remaining between them. The CDR3 is made up of 13 amino acids. The CDR3 nucleotides are TGTGCCAGTAATACGGGGGCAAATTCACCCCTCCACTTT. Its protein is CASNTGANSPLHF.